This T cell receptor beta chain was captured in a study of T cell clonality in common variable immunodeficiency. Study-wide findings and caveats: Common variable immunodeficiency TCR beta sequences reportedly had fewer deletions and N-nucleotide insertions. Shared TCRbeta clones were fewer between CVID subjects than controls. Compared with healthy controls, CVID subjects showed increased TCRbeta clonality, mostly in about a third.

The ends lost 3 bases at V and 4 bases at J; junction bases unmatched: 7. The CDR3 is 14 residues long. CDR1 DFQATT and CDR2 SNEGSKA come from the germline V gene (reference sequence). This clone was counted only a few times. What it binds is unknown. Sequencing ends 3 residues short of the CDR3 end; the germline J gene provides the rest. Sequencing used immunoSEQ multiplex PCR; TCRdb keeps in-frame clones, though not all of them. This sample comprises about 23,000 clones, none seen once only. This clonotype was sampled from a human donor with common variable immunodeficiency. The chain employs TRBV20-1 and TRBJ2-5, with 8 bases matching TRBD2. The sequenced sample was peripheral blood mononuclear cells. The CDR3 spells CSASPFGGGETQYF. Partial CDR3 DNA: TGCAGTGCTAGCCCCTTCGGGGGGGGAGAGACC.